Below, 29 T cell receptor beta chains from the same sample are listed, as sequenced in a study of blood T cell repertoires in COVID-19 (dated by TCRdb to about 2020). The method behind the library was the immunoSEQ multiplex PCR assay. This is the immuneACCESS table as TCRdb keeps it, with only in-frame sequences that have V and J called. A part of the clones is gone; compared with another copy, unresolved V genes explain less than half, and the rest is unexplained. This sample gives 150,000 to 200,000 clones in total; 80% to 85% of them show up just once. Approximately 2.4% of the sample is in the top ten clones. The sample taken for sequencing was peripheral blood. Receptors originate from a human donor with acute or convalescent COVID-19. The donor label of this sample is uncertain.

This clone was counted between two and nine times. This chain connects TRBV6-1 to TRBJ2-7; 9 positions match TRBD1. The CDR3 contains 20 residues. V was clipped by 1 base and J by 0 bases; unmatched bases: 16. Germline CDR1 reads MNHNS; CDR2 reads SASEGT. The CDR3 spells CASSEVNSGTGPYSSYEQYF. CDR3 DNA: TGTGCCAGCAGTGAAGTGAATTCCGGGACAGGGCCTTATTCCTCCTACGAGCAGTACTTC.

The gene calls are TRBV2 and TRBJ1-2; maybe TRBD1 (6 bases). The germline CDR1 and CDR2 sequences are SNHLY and FYNNEI. This CDR3 region has 15 residues. V was shortened by 7 bases and J by 0 bases, with 15 bases between the two germline ends. CDR3 protein: CASTRQADPNYGYTF. CDR3 DNA: TGTGCCAGCACTCGACAGGCTGATCCTAACTATGGCTACACCTTC.

V is TRBV11-2 and J is TRBJ2-1; TRBD2 matches at 12 bases. Germline CDR1 SGHAT, CDR2 FQNNGV. This CDR3 region has 15 residues. The V and J ends lost 4 bases and 8 bases, in that order; junction bases with no gene match: 6. The chain's CDR3 is CASSSSGRAVDEQFF. The CDR3 DNA sequence: TGTGCCAGCAGCTCTAGCGGGAGGGCAGTAGATGAGCAGTTCTTC.

To note about this clone: The same CDR3 also results from other DNA sequences found in this sample. The rearrangement uses TRBV25-1 and TRBJ1-2, with 10 positions matching TRBD1. V gave up 5 bases and J gave up 1 base; unmatched junction bases: 4. CDR3 length: 15 residues. Germline V lookup: CDR1 MGHDK, CDR2 SYGVNS. CDR3 residues: CASSPRDRGNYGYTF. The CDR3 coding sequence is TGTGCCAGCAGTCCACGGGACAGGGGTAACTATGGCTACACCTTC.

This clone was recorded a few times. This chain links TRBV7-9 with TRBJ1-4; D unresolved. Germline V gene sequence: CDR1 SEHNR, CDR2 FQNEAQ (reference sequence). Trimming removed 1 base from V and 8 bases from J, with 5 bases in between. The CDR3 length is 12 residues. CDR3 sequence: CASSLGGEKLFF. The DNA of the CDR3 is TGTGCCAGCAGCTTAGGAGGGGAAAAACTGTTTTTT. Filled out from reference TRBV7-9 and TRBJ1-4, the complete variable domain reads DTGVSQNPRHKITKRGQNVTFRCDPISEHNRLYWYRQTLGQGPEFLTYFQNEAQLEKSRLLSDRFSAERPKGSFSTLEIQRTEQGDSAMYLCASSLGGEKLFFGSGTQLSVL.

The rearrangement links TRBV2 to TRBJ2-5; 9 nucleotides line up with TRBD1. The V segment lost 6 bases and the J segment 1 base; nucleotides outside the gene matches: 6. This CDR3 has 15 residues. CDR1 and CDR2 from the germline V gene are SNHLY and FYNNEI. The CDR3 region has the DNA TGTGCCAGCAGCCCCCGGGGACAGGGCCAAGAGACCCAGTACTTC. It encodes CASSPRGQGQETQYF.

V gene TRBV2 combines with J gene TRBJ2-2, with a weak D call TRBD1 (6 bases). CDR1 is SNHLY and CDR2 is FYNNEI in the germline V gene. The CDR3 totals 14 residues. Deletions cut 8 bases from V and 0 bases from J, with 10 bases between. CDR3 DNA: TGTGCCAGCCAGAAGGGGGCGAACACCGGGGAGCTGTTTTTT. As protein: CASQKGANTGELFF.

This clone was seen once. The chain is built from TRBV5-4 and TRBJ2-1, with D perhaps matching TRBD2 (6 bases). The CDR3 runs to 14 residues. The germline CDR1 and CDR2 sequences are SGHNT and YYREEE (reference sequence). V lost 0 bases to trimming and J lost 7 bases, with 11 bases between them. The CDR3 DNA reads as TGTGCCAGCAGCTTGGCTCTGGCGGGGAATGAGCAGTTCTTC. Its translation is CASSLALAGNEQFF.

This clone was observed a handful of times. The rearrangement uses TRBV7-2 and TRBJ2-2; 7 positions match TRBD2. The ends lost 2 bases at V and 14 bases at J; junction bases unmatched: 11. The germline gives CDR1 SGHTA, CDR2 FQGNSA. This CDR3 region has 14 residues. This CDR3 reads CASSLRRTRGVLFF. The CDR3 nucleotides are TGTGCCAGCAGCTTACGGCGGACCCGGGGGGTCCTGTTTTTT.

In this sample, this clone turned up a few times. The genes are TRBV7-8 and TRBJ1-5, with D tentatively TRBD1 (5 bases). V dropped 5 bases and J dropped 7 bases, with 15 bases sitting between them. The CDR3 extends over 14 amino acids. CDR1 is SGHVS and CDR2 is FQNEAQ in the germline V gene. The CDR3 DNA reads TGTGCCAGCAGCCATGACAGAAAGGAACAGCCCCAGCATTTT. Translation gives CASSHDRKEQPQHF.

This chain links TRBV9 with TRBJ2-3, with TRBD2 matching over 10 bases. With V trimmed by 0 bases and J by 3 bases, 7 bases remained unmatched. This CDR3 comprises 17 residues. CDR1 is SGDLS and CDR2 is YYNGEE in the germline V gene. The CDR3 reads CASSVGVGSGRTDTQYF. The CDR3 DNA reads TGTGCCAGCAGCGTAGGAGTTGGTAGCGGGAGGACAGATACGCAGTATTTT.

This chain joins TRBV2 and TRBJ1-5; D might be TRBD1 (5 bases). V lost 6 bases and J lost 7, with 16 bases in between. In germline, CDR1 is SNHLY, CDR2 FYNNEI. This CDR3 has 14 amino acids. The CDR3 is CASRRGGSEQPQHF. The DNA of the CDR3 is TGTGCCAGCAGACGGGGGGGATCGGAGCAGCCCCAGCATTTT.

This chain links TRBV2 with TRBJ1-2; D is possibly TRBD1 (6 bases). CDR1 is SNHLY and CDR2 is FYNNEI in the germline V gene. The CDR3 loop spans 13 amino acids. Trimming removed 6 bases at V and 6 bases at J, with 14 bases between. CDR3: CASSQQGEHGYTF. CDR3 coding DNA: TGTGCCAGCAGCCAACAGGGAGAACATGGCTACACCTTC.

The genes are TRBV7-2 and TRBJ1-1, with D tentatively TRBD1 (5 bases). Germline lookup yields CDR1 SGHTA and CDR2 FQGNSA. V lost 2 bases, J lost 1 base, and 11 bases lay in between. This CDR3 region has 15 residues. CDR3 DNA sequence: TGTGCCAGCAGCTTACTAATCAGGGCGAACACTGAAGCTTTCTTT. This sequence encodes CASSLLIRANTEAFF.

The chain has TRBV5-1 and TRBJ1-6, with D tentatively TRBD1 (5 bases). The CDR3 sequence is 16 residues long. The V and J ends lost 0 bases and 10 bases respectively, with 17 bases between them. Germline V gene data show CDR1 as SGHRS and CDR2 as YFSETQ. The CDR3 reads CASSLEAGRRRSPLHF. CDR3 sequence (DNA): TGCGCCAGCAGCTTGGAGGCAGGGAGGAGGAGGTCACCCCTCCACTTT.

The chain carries TRBV18 and TRBJ2-3; D is undetermined. Germline V gives CDR1 KGHSH, CDR2 LQKENI. This CDR3 is built from 15 residues. The V end was cut by 3 bases, the J end by 0 bases, with 10 bases between. The chain's CDR3 is CASSPPSQSTDTQYF. The CDR3 nucleotides are TGTGCCAGCTCACCCCCTTCCCAGAGCACAGATACGCAGTATTTT.

V usage is TRBV11-2 and J usage is TRBJ2-7; 9 nucleotides match TRBD2. The CDR3 has 15 amino acids. V lost 5 bases, J lost 3 bases, and 8 bases stayed unmatched. Germline assignment: CDR1 SGHAT and CDR2 FQNNGV. CDR3 protein: CASSDRRLAVYEQYF. CDR3 nucleotides: TGTGCCAGCAGCGACCGGCGACTAGCGGTCTACGAGCAGTACTTC.

In regard to this clone: Additional DNA sequences in this sample encode the identical CDR3. The chain combines TRBV12-3 or TRBV12-4 with TRBJ1-5; no clear D. The length of the CDR3 is 13 residues. Trimming shortened V by 5 bases and J by 1 base, and 6 bases separated the two germline ends. CDR3 residues: CASSPSSNQPQHF. The CDR3 nucleotides read TGTGCCAGCAGTCCATCCAGCAATCAGCCCCAGCATTTT.

The V and J genes are TRBV5-4 and TRBJ2-7; 13 positions agree with TRBD2. V gave up 2 bases and J gave up 2 bases; unmatched junction bases: 1. The CDR3 has 15 residues. Germline V gene lookup returns CDR1 SGHNT and CDR2 YYREEE (reference sequence). CDR3 nucleotide sequence: TGTGCCAGCAGCTTAGGACTAGCGGGAGCCTACGAGCAGTACTTC. The encoded protein is CASSLGLAGAYEQYF. Full variable domain (remainder filled in from reference TRBV5-4 and TRBJ2-7): ETGVTQSPTHLIKTRGQQVTLRCSSQSGHNTVSWYQQALGQGPQFIFQYYREEENGRGNFPPRFSGLQFPNYSSELNVNALELDDSALYLCASSLGLAGAYEQYFGPGTRLTVT.

The rearrangement joins TRBV28 to TRBJ2-7, with D possibly being TRBD1 (6 bases). This CDR3 is 14 amino acids long. CDR1 is MDHEN, CDR2 SYDVKM, per germline. V was clipped by 8 bases and J by 2 bases, with 16 bases between them. In DNA, the CDR3 is TGTGCCAGCTGTCAGTCCGGGACACCCTACGAGCAGTACTTC. Translation gives CASCQSGTPYEQYF.

This chain uses TRBV18 with TRBJ1-2; 11 bases are a match to TRBD1. The CDR3 is made up of 14 amino acids. Per the germline V gene, CDR1 is KGHSH and CDR2 is LQKENI. Trimming took 6 bases from V and 5 from J; bases not matched to a gene: 5. The CDR3 region has the DNA TGTGCCAGCTCGTCAGGACAGGGGGCGTATGGCTACACCTTC. Protein: CASSSGQGAYGYTF.

V gene TRBV10-1 combines with J gene TRBJ1-1; 8 bases align to TRBD1. J gave up 5 bases and V 8 bases, and 7 bases lay outside the gene matches. Per germline, CDR1 WNHNN and CDR2 SYGVQD (reference sequence). The CDR3 has 13 residues. This CDR3 reads CASSQGVRTEAFF. CDR3 nucleotides: TGCGCCAGCTCACAGGGGGTAAGAACTGAAGCTTTCTTT.

The rearrangement joins TRBV6-5 to TRBJ2-7; 9 positions match TRBD2. The CDR3 totals 15 residues. CDR1 MNHEY and CDR2 SVGAGI come from the germline V gene. J was trimmed by 0 bases and V by 6 bases; bases with no gene match: 6. The CDR3 loop reads CASRGAGGISYEQYF. The CDR3 DNA reads TGTGCCAGCAGGGGAGCGGGAGGAATCTCCTACGAGCAGTACTTC.

V and J are TRBV6-4 and TRBJ1-2, with unresolved D. Germline V gene sequence: CDR1 MRHNA, CDR2 SNTAGT. V was shortened by 3 bases and J by 7 bases, with 18 bases between the two germline ends. The CDR3 is made up of 15 amino acids. CDR3 protein: CASSDTPRTIGGYTF. The CDR3 coding sequence is TGTGCCAGCAGTGATACCCCAAGAACAATTGGTGGCTACACCTTC.

The rearrangement joins TRBV4-2 to TRBJ2-3; D call uncertain. Trimming removed 1 base at V and 7 bases at J, with 15 bases between. The CDR3 has 15 amino acids. Germline CDR1 is LGHNA and CDR2 is YNFKEQ. Here the CDR3 reads CASSQARSEVNTQYF. The CDR3 DNA reads as TGTGCCAGCAGCCAAGCCCGATCCGAGGTAAATACGCAGTATTTT.

The gene calls are TRBV30 and TRBJ1-1; 7 nucleotides agree with TRBD1. This CDR3 is built from 12 residues. Germline lookup yields CDR1 GTSNPN and CDR2 SVGIG (reference sequence). The V segment lost 5 bases and the J segment 7 bases; nucleotides outside the gene matches: 7. The CDR3 spells CAWDRQGHEAFF. The CDR3 DNA reads TGTGCCTGGGATAGACAGGGCCATGAAGCTTTCTTT.

In its sample, this clone was seen once. This chain connects TRBV4-1 to TRBJ2-1, with 9 nucleotides matching TRBD1. The CDR3 totals 15 residues. V was pared by 4 bases and J by 6 bases, with 7 bases of the junction left unmatched. Germline V gene sequence: CDR1 MGHRA, CDR2 YSYEKL. CDR3 nucleotide sequence: TGCGCCAGCAGCCGCGCCGGGACAGGGTCCAATGAGCAGTTCTTC. This encodes CASSRAGTGSNEQFF.

The genes are TRBV25-1 and TRBJ2-3; a weak D match, TRBD2 (6 bases). The CDR3 runs 16 residues. V was pared by 1 base and J by 1 base, with 12 bases between. Per germline, CDR1 MGHDK and CDR2 SYGVNS. CDR3 protein: CASSESRGPGTDTQYF. Here the CDR3 DNA reads TGTGCCAGCAGTGAATCGCGGGGCCCAGGCACAGATACGCAGTATTTT.

The J gene is TRBJ2-7, the V gene TRBV5-6; D not certain. The CDR3 runs 13 residues. Trimming shortened V by 0 bases and J by 4 bases, and 8 bases separated the two germline ends. Germline-derived CDR1 and CDR2 are SGHDT and YYEEEE. The CDR3 sequence: CASSLAAEYEQYF. For the CDR3, the DNA is TGTGCCAGCAGCTTGGCTGCGGAGTACGAGCAGTACTTC.